What follows is one T cell receptor (beta chain) and its context. Its target is unknown. A read error may produce the germline difference seen at one junction end. TCRbeta library construction was performed incorporating unique molecular identifiers. TCRdb ran MiXCR on the PCR reads and lists one entry per CDR3 protein. This sample yields about 600,000 distinct CDR3 sequences, of which more than 20% are seen a single time; 13% to 15% belongs to the top ten. The data were obtained in a study of T-cell reconstitution after alpha-beta-depleted transplantation in children. The germline V gene encodes CDR1 DFQATT and CDR2 SNEGSKA (reference sequence). There are 15 residues in the CDR3. Overall study findings and caveats: T-cell counts and diversity at one year post-transplant came mainly from newly produced T cells.

This clonotype originated in a boy under two years old who had a stem cell transplant for acute myeloid leukemia, so the T cells may come from the graft donor. Sequencing was performed on PBMCs, mostly from graft donor cells, taken 360 days after TCRalphabeta/CD19-depleted stem cell transplant. The chain uses TRBV20-1 and TRBJ2-1; D possibly uses TRBD1 or TRBD2 (5 bases each). The CDR3 nucleotides are TGCTGTGCTAGAAGGGACCACATGGCTGGCAATGAGCAGTTCTTC. Translation gives CCARRDHMAGNEQFF.